This T cell receptor (beta chain) appears in the sequencing data of a study of blood T cell repertoires in COVID-19. Study overall: COVID-19 samples from acute and convalescent phases originated in the United States, Italy and Spain. T cells, B-cell-depleted T cells, or PBMCs provided the cDNA or gDNA that served as material.

Germline loops: CDR1 SGHRS, CDR2 YFSETQ. V trimming: 4 bases; J trimming: 7 bases; junction bases outside the gene matches: 10. The CDR3 covers 14 residues. How the authors handled the data: Scientists estimated how many nucleated cells there were by amplifying reference gene primers. The protocol was immunoSEQ multiplex PCR, while the TCRdb copy is restricted to in-frame clones and leaves out a portion. Clonal size and the V and J genes are those of that table, whereas D and trimming came from the DNA. The sample has some 100,000 clones; roughly nine tenths are singletons. The genes are TRBV5-1 and TRBJ1-2; TRBD1 aligns across 7 bases. This receptor was taken from a man aged 65 to 79 who had recovered from COVID-19. Source material: peripheral blood. This CDR3 is CASSSPGQPFGYTF. The CDR3 DNA sequence: TGCGCCAGCAGCAGCCCGGGACAGCCTTTTGGCTACACCTTC.